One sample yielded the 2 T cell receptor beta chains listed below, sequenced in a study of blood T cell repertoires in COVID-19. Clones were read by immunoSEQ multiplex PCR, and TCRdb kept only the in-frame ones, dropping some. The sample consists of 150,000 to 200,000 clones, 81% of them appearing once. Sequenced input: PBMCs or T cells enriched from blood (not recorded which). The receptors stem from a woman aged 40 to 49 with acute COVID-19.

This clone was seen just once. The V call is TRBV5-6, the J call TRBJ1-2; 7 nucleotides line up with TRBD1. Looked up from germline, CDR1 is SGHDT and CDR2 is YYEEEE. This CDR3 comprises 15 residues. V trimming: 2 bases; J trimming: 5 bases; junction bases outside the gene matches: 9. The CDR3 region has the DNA TGTGCCAGCAGCTTCGTGAGTGCAGGGGGATATGGCTACACCTTC. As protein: CASSFVSAGGYGYTF.

CDR3: CASSDSDRVPYGYTF. CDR3 DNA: TGTGCCAGCAGTGATTCAGACAGGGTACCTTATGGCTACACCTTC. This chain joins TRBV25-1 and TRBJ1-2, with 7 positions matching TRBD1. Per germline, CDR1 MGHDK and CDR2 SYGVNS. J was trimmed by 5 bases and V by 3 bases; bases with no gene match: 9. The CDR3 covers 15 residues.